This T cell receptor (beta chain) was retrieved from a study of cytomegalovirus exposure and HLA in healthy donors. The CDR3 is 16 residues long. Germline V gives CDR1 MDHEN, CDR2 SYDVKM. The junction had 9 bases not matched to a gene; V was cut back by 2 bases and J by 7 bases. A word on this clone: Its antigen is still unknown.

Study conclusions and caveats: In a later analysis, first-cohort TCR clusters were found to tend to co-occur in the approximately 120 validation repertoires.

The protocol was immunoSEQ multiplex PCR, while the TCRdb copy is restricted to in-frame clones and leaves out a portion. The repertoire holds roughly 250,000 clones, with 75% to 90% as singletons. Sequencing was carried out using PBMCs. This TCR was sampled from a woman in her 30s in good health and CMV-seropositive. This sequence joins TRBV28 and TRBJ2-1; TRBD2 matches 9 bases. The CDR3 region has the DNA TGTGCCAGCAGTTTACGGGCGGGAGGGCTCGTAAATGAGCAGTTCTTC. It encodes CASSLRAGGLVNEQFF.